The 14 T cell receptor beta chains listed next were all sequenced from one sample in a study of T-cell reconstitution after alpha-beta-depleted transplantation in children. Preparation of the TCRbeta library was carried out with unique molecular identifiers. TCRdb redid the calling of the PCR reads with MiXCR, one entry per CDR3 protein. The sample has about 500,000 distinct CDR3 sequences, approximately 30% seen once. The material sequenced was PBMCs from the stem cell graft donor, taken from the stem cell graft. The receptors were sampled from a human donor who donated a stem cell graft to a child with aplastic anemia.

J is TRBJ1-2 and V is TRBV14; the D gene is possibly TRBD1 (6 bases). The ends were cut back, 1 base at V and 8 bases at J, with 11 bases in the middle. The CDR3 runs 13 residues. Per germline, CDR1 SGHDN and CDR2 FVKESK. CDR3 sequence reads: CASSQAQGVGYTF. The CDR3 DNA reads as TGTGCCAGCAGCCAAGCACAGGGCGTAGGCTACACCTTC.

This chain uses TRBV6-5 with TRBJ1-1, with 11 nucleotides matching TRBD1. Germline lookup yields CDR1 MNHEY and CDR2 SVGAGI. After removal of 0 bases from V and 4 bases from J, the junction contained 7 bases not matched to a gene. The CDR3 is 17 amino acids. The CDR3 sequence: CASSYSGQGAWATEAFF. The CDR3 nucleotides are TGTGCCAGCAGTTACTCCGGACAGGGGGCATGGGCCACTGAAGCTTTCTTT.

The V gene is TRBV28, the J gene TRBJ2-2, with D perhaps assigned TRBD1 or TRBD2 (6 bases each). V was pared by 4 bases and J by 4 bases, with 16 bases between. CDR1 and CDR2 from the germline V gene are MDHEN and SYDVKM. The CDR3 is made up of 16 amino acids. CDR3: CASSWGRGRITGELFF. The CDR3 DNA reads as TGTGCCAGCAGTTGGGGAAGGGGGAGGATCACCGGGGAGCTGTTTTTT.

This clonotype was picked up a small number of times. The rearrangement links TRBV20-1 to TRBJ2-7; TRBD1 might be the D (6 bases). V was pared by 2 bases and J by 1 base, with 9 bases between. Looked up from germline, CDR1 is DFQATT and CDR2 is SNEGSKA (reference sequence). The CDR3 covers 13 residues. CDR3 region: CSARHRASYEQYV. CDR3 DNA: TGCAGTGCTAGACACAGGGCGTCCTACGAGCAGTACGTC.

This rearrangement joins TRBV20-1 to TRBJ2-4; TRBD1 is a possible D gene (5 bases). The CDR3 has 15 residues. V was pared by 1 base and J by 2 bases, with 12 bases between. CDR1 DFQATT and CDR2 SNEGSKA come from the germline V gene (reference sequence). The CDR3 DNA sequence: TGCAGTGCTAGAGCCATTCAGGGTTCCAAAAACATTCAGTACTTC. Residues: CSARAIQGSKNIQYF.

A few counts support this clonotype. V is TRBV24-1 and J is TRBJ2-3; 8 nucleotides agree with TRBD2. The CDR3 contains 18 residues. V lost 5 bases, J lost 2 bases, and 14 bases stayed unmatched. From germline, CDR1 is KGHDR and CDR2 SFDVKD. The DNA for the CDR3 is TGTGCCACCAGTGGATTAAGAAAAGCGGGAGTGGCCACAGATACGCAGTATTTT. Translated, it gives CATSGLRKAGVATDTQYF.

This clonotype showed up just a few times. The chain employs TRBV12-3 or TRBV12-4 and TRBJ2-1; 11 bases fit TRBD2. This CDR3 has 13 residues. J gave up 8 bases and V 6 bases, and 3 bases lay outside the gene matches. DNA of the CDR3: TGTGCCAGCAGGCTAGCGGGAGGCTATGAGCAGTTCTTC. This encodes CASRLAGGYEQFF.

This clonotype came up a few times. The gene calls are TRBV25-1 and TRBJ2-5; D ambiguous. V shed 3 bases and J shed 5 bases, with 7 bases lying between them. In germline, CDR1 is MGHDK, CDR2 SYGVNS. There are 12 residues in the CDR3. The CDR3 coding sequence is TGTGCCAGCAGTGAGTGGATGGAGACCCAGTACTTC. Its protein product is CASSEWMETQYF.

The V gene is TRBV28, the J gene TRBJ2-7; D might be TRBD2 (6 bases). V lost 6 bases and J 5 bases, leaving 26 bases between the germline ends. There are 17 residues in the CDR3. Looked up from germline, CDR1 is MDHEN and CDR2 is SYDVKM. For the CDR3, the DNA is TGTGCCAGCAGACCGGGACCCCATGGAGGGGTATACCACGAGCAGTACTTC. It codes for CASRPGPHGGVYHEQYF.

J is TRBJ1-1 and V is TRBV27; a weak D match, TRBD1 (5 bases). The CDR3 runs to 15 residues. Trimming took off 0 bases at V and 5 bases at J, with 13 bases between the two ends. Germline assignment: CDR1 MNHEY and CDR2 SMNVEV (reference sequence). CDR3 nucleotide sequence: TGTGCCAGCAGTTTATCGGGGGGGGTGGGGACTGAAGCTTTCTTT. Residues: CASSLSGGVGTEAFF.

The CDR3 DNA reads TGTGCCAGCAGACTGGGACTAGCCCTTTATGAAGAGCAGTACGTC. Translated: CASRLGLALYEEQYV. V and J are TRBV6-1 and TRBJ2-7; 9 bases align to TRBD2. Germline CDR1 MNHNS, CDR2 SASEGT. Trimming at V came to 6 bases and at J to 7 bases, leaving 13 bases not matched to a gene. The CDR3 spans 15 residues.

This chain uses TRBV20-1 with TRBJ1-6; D is uncertain. With 2 bases removed from V and 6 bases from J, the gap between germline ends came to 5 bases. The CDR3 spans 12 residues. Germline V gene data show CDR1 as DFQATT and CDR2 as SNEGSKA (reference sequence). The CDR3 sequence: CSARIVNSPLHF. In DNA form, the CDR3 reads TGCAGTGCTAGAATAGTTAATTCACCCCTCCACTTT.

This clonotype was seen a handful of times. The chain combines TRBV12-3 or TRBV12-4 with TRBJ1-2, with 7 bases aligning to TRBD1. CDR3 size: 15 residues. V lost 2 bases to trimming and J lost 0 bases; unmatched junction nucleotides: 3. CDR3 in DNA: TGTGCCAGCAGTTTAAGGGGACAGCCTAACTATGGCTACACCTTC. Protein sequence: CASSLRGQPNYGYTF.

This clonotype has more than one count but fewer than ten. The V call is TRBV28, the J call TRBJ2-3, with 11 bases that match TRBD2. The CDR3 runs to 16 residues. V was clipped by 6 bases and J by 4 bases; unmatched bases: 9. CDR1 is MDHEN, CDR2 SYDVKM, per germline. In DNA form, the CDR3 reads TGTGCCAGCAGCCTTATTAGCGGGAGGGCCCCAGATACGCAGTATTTT. Protein: CASSLISGRAPDTQYF.